Presented here are 10 T cell receptor beta chains from one specimen sequenced in a study of T cell clonality in common variable immunodeficiency. The data were produced by immunoSEQ multiplex PCR, yet TCRdb's version contains in-frame clones alone and is incomplete. The sample shows 30,000 to 40,000 clones, none of them appearing just once. Source material: peripheral blood mononuclear cells. These receptor sequences come from a person aged 18 to 75 in good health.

This clone appeared many times. The CDR3 goes on 3 residues after the read ends, and that part is filled in from the germline J gene. The chain recombines TRBV5-6 with TRBJ2-5; D call uncertain. CDR1 is SGHDT and CDR2 is YYEEEE in the germline V gene. This CDR3 contains 11 residues. The V gene lost 4 bases and the J gene lost 5 bases, with 6 bases spanning the gap. The CDR3 region is CASSVGETQYF. The covered CDR3 bases are TGTGCCAGCAGCGTCGGGGAGACC.

This clone was counted at least ten times. The sequenced CDR3 bases are TGTGCCAGCAGCCTAGAGGGGGACAGGGGTAACGAG. Encoded protein: CASSLEGDRGNE. In full, the CDR3 reads CASSLEGDRGNEQYF. The V and J genes are TRBV7-8 and TRBJ2-7; 10 positions match TRBD1. The sequenced fragment ends 3 residues before the CDR3 boundary, so the rest is inferred from the germline J gene. The junction had 9 bases not matched to a gene; V was cut back by 5 bases and J by 5 bases. The CDR3 sequence is 15 residues long. CDR1 is SGHVS, CDR2 FQNEAQ, per germline.

In its sample, this clone was seen many times. The read falls 3 residues short of the CDR3 end, and the missing part is taken from the germline J gene. The chain couples TRBV2 to TRBJ1-2; 12 nucleotides agree with TRBD1. CDR1 SNHLY and CDR2 FYNNEI come from the germline V gene. The CDR3 is 13 residues long. Partial CDR3 DNA: TGTGCCAGCAGGGGGACAGGGGGCGACGGC. Translating gives CASRGTGGDG. The whole CDR3 protein is CASRGTGGDGYTF.

The table lists this clone with a few counts. The sequence runs out 3 residues before the end of the CDR3; the remainder is reconstructed from the germline J gene. Other DNA sequences in the same sample also yield this CDR3. The gene calls are TRBV7-9 and TRBJ1-1, with D possibly being TRBD1 (6 bases). This CDR3 comprises 13 residues. V lost 4 bases to trimming and J lost 5 bases, with 11 bases between them. The V gene's germline CDR1 is SEHNR and CDR2 FQNEAQ (reference sequence). The CDR3 sequence: CASSSRGATEAFF. Partial CDR3 DNA: TGTGCCAGCAGCTCGCGGGGGGCGACTGAA.

In its sample, this clone was seen many times. With the read ending 3 residues before the CDR3 end, the germline J gene is used to fill in that end. V is TRBV20-1 and J is TRBJ2-5; TRBD2 agrees at 8 bases. Germline V gene data show CDR1 as DFQATT and CDR2 as SNEGSKA (reference sequence). V dropped 6 bases and J dropped 3; count of bases not matched to a gene: 12. The CDR3 totals 15 residues. CDR3 in amino acids: CSAPPAGGLEETQYF. Partial CDR3 DNA: TGCAGTGCCCCACCGGCGGGGGGACTAGAAGAGACC.

There are many counts of this clone. The DNA ends 3 residues before the CDR3 does, and the rest of the CDR3 is filled in from the germline J gene. The rearrangement joins TRBV5-4 to TRBJ2-7; 10 positions agree with TRBD2. Germline lookup yields CDR1 SGHNT and CDR2 YYREEE (reference sequence). The CDR3 extends over 15 amino acids. The V gene end was trimmed by 0 bases and the J gene end by 4 bases; junction bases not matched to a gene: 4. The CDR3 loop reads CASSLAPSGSYEQYF. The sequenced CDR3 bases are TGTGCCAGCAGCTTGGCCCCTAGCGGGAGTTACGAG.

Worth noting for this clone: Sequencing ends 3 residues short of the CDR3 end; the germline J gene provides the rest. The rearrangement uses TRBV19 and TRBJ2-5; D unclear. CDR1 and CDR2 (germline): LNHDA, SQIVND (reference sequence). The V end lost 4 bases, the J end lost 1 base, and 10 bases lay between the germline ends. This CDR3 has 14 amino acids. The sequenced CDR3 bases are TGTGCCAGTAGTACCCAACAGAGCCAAGAGACC. It specifies CASSTQQSQET. Given in full, the CDR3 is CASSTQQSQETQYF.

Comments on this clone: The CDR3 end lies 3 residues beyond the end of the read and is filled in from the germline J gene. The rearrangement joins TRBV5-1 to TRBJ2-1; possible D gene TRBD2, 6 bases. The ends were cut back, 4 bases at V and 7 bases at J, with 21 bases in the middle. The germline gives CDR1 SGHRS, CDR2 YFSETQ. CDR3 length: 16 amino acids. The CDR3 bases that were read are TGCGCCAGCAGCCTAGATGGGGACTCGCGTCGAAATGAG. Translated, it gives CASSLDGDSRRNE. The CDR3, in full, reads CASSLDGDSRRNEQFF.

Ten or more counts support this clone. The CDR3 extends 3 residues past the end of the read, so its final part is completed from the germline J gene. This chain connects TRBV5-1 to TRBJ1-3; 8 bases are a match to TRBD1. With V trimmed by 3 bases and J by 4 bases, 6 bases remained unmatched. Germline-derived CDR1 and CDR2 are SGHRS and YFSETQ. The CDR3 has 15 residues. The sequenced CDR3 bases are TGCGCCAGCAGCTCGACGACAGGGGAGGGAAACACC. Protein product: CASSSTTGEGNT. The full CDR3 is CASSSTTGEGNTIYF.

This clone has at least ten counts. The sequence runs out 3 residues before the end of the CDR3; the remainder is reconstructed from the germline J gene. The J gene is TRBJ2-5, the V gene TRBV7-2; 7 bases fit TRBD1. The J segment lost 6 bases and the V segment lost 7 bases, leaving 11 bases of the junction unmatched. This CDR3 comprises 14 residues. Germline V lookup: CDR1 SGHTA, CDR2 FQGNSA. CDR3 DNA, as far as it was read: TGTGCCAGCACCCTAGACAGGGCGGCAAAGACC. This gives the protein CASTLDRAAKT. The whole CDR3 protein reads CASTLDRAAKTQYF. Full variable domain (missing parts from reference TRBV7-2 and TRBJ2-5): GAGVSQSPSNKVTEKGKDVELRCDPISGHTALYWYRQSLGQGLEFLIYFQGNSAPDKSGLPSDRFSAERTGGSVSTLTIQRTQQEDSAVYLCASTLDRAAKTQYFGPGTRLLVL.